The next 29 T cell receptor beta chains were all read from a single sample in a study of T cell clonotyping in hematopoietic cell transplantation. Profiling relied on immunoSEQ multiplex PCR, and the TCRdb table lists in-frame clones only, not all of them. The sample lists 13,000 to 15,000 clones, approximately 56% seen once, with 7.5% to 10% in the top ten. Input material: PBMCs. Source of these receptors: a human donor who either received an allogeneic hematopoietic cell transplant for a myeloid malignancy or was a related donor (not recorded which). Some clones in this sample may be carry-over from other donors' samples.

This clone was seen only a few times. CDR3 in amino acids: CASSEGQMYNEQFF. The CDR3 bases are TGTGCCAGCAGCGAGGGACAGATGTACAATGAGCAGTTCTTC. The gene calls are TRBV7-9 and TRBJ2-1, with TRBD1 matching over 7 bases. The trim removed 5 bases at V and 4 bases at J, leaving 5 bases unmatched. The germline CDR1 and CDR2 sequences are SEHNR and FQNEAQ (reference sequence). This CDR3 has 14 amino acids.

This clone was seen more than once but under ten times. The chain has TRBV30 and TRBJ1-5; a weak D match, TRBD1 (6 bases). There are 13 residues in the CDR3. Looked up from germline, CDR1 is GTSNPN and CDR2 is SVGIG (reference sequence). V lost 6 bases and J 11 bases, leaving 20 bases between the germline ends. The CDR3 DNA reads TGTGCCTGCCAACCCGACTGGGAGGGGGCCCAGCATTTT. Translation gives CACQPDWEGAQHF.

In nucleotides, the CDR3 is TGTGCCAGCAGCAGTATGAATCAGCCCCAGCATTTT. Encoded protein: CASSSMNQPQHF. The chain has TRBV28 and TRBJ1-5; D is undetermined. The CDR3 runs to 12 residues. Trimming shortened V by 6 bases and J by 4 bases, and 7 bases separated the two germline ends. Germline V gene sequence: CDR1 MDHEN, CDR2 SYDVKM. Supplemented by reference TRBV28 and TRBJ1-5, the full variable domain reads DVKVTQSSRYLVKRTGEKVFLECVQDMDHENMFWYRQDPGLGLRLIYFSYDVKMKEKGDIPEGYSVSREKKERFSLILESASTNQTSMYLCASSSMNQPQHFGDGTRLSIL.

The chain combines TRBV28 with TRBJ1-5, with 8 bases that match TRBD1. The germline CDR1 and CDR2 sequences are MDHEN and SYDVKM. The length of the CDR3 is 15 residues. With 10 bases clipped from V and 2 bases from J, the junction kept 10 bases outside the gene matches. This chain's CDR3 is CATTDRGRGNQPQHF. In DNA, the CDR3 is TGTGCCACCACTGACAGGGGACGCGGCAATCAGCCCCAGCATTTT.

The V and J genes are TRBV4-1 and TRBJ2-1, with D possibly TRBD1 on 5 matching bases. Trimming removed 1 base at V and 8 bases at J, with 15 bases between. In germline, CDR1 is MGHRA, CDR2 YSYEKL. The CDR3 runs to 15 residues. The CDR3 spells CASSQGLQGNYEQFF. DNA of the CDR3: TGCGCCAGCAGCCAAGGTTTGCAGGGTAATTATGAGCAGTTCTTC.

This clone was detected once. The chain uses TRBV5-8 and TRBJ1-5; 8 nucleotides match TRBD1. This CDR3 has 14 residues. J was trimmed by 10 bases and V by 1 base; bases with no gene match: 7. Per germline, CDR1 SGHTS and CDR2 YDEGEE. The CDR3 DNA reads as TGTGCCAGCAGCTTGTGGACAGGGCCGGCACCCCAGCATTTT. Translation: CASSLWTGPAPQHF.

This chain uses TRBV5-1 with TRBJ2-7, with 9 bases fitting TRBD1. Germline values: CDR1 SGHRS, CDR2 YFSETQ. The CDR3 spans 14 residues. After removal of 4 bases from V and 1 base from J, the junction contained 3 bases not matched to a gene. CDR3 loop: CASSAGTGSYEQYF. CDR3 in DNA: TGCGCCAGCAGCGCGGGGACAGGGTCCTACGAGCAGTACTTC.

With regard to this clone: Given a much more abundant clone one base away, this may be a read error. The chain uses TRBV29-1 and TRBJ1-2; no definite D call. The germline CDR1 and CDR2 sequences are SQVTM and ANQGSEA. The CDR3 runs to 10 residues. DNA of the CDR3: TGCAGCGTTGAAGGCTATGGCTACGCCTTC. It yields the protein CSVEGYGYAF.

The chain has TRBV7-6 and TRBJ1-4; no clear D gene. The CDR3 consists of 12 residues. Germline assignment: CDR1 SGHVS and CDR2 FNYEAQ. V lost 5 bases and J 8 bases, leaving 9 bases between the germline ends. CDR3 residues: CASSIDSEKLFF. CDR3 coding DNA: TGTGCCAGCAGCATTGACTCGGAAAAACTGTTTTTT.

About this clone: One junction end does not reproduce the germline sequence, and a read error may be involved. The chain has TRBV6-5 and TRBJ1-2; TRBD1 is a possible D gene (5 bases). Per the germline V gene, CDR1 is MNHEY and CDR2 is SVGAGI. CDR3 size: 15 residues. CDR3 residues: CASSYGSLGGYGYIF. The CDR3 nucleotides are TGTGCCAGCAGTTACGGCAGCCTGGGGGGTTATGGCTACATCTTC.

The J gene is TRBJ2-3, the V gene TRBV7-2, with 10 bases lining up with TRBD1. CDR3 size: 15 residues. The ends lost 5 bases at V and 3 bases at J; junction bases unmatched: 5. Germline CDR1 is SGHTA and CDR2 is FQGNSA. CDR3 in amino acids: CASSADRGRTDTQYF. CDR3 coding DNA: TGTGCCAGCAGCGCCGACAGGGGGCGGACAGATACGCAGTATTTT. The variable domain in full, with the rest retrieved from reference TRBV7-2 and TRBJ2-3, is GAGVSQSPSNKVTEKGKDVELRCDPISGHTALYWYRQSLGQGLEFLIYFQGNSAPDKSGLPSDRFSAERTGGSVSTLTIQRTQQEDSAVYLCASSADRGRTDTQYFGPGTRLTVL.

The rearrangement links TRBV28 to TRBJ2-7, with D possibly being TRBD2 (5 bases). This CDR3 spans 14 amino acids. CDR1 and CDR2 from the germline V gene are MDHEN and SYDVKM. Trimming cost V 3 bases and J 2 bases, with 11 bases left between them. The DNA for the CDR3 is TGTGCCAGCAGTTTGCTGTGGAGGCCCTACGAGCAGTACTTC. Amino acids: CASSLLWRPYEQYF.

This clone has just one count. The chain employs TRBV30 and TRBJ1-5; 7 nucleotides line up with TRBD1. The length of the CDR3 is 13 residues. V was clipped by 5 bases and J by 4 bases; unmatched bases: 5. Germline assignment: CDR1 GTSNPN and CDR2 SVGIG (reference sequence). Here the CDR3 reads CAWSQGDNQPQHF. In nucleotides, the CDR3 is TGTGCCTGGTCGCAGGGGGATAATCAGCCCCAGCATTTT.

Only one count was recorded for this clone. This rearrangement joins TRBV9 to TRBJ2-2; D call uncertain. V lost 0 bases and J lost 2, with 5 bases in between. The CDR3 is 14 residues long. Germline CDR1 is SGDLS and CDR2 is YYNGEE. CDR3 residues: CASSVEGNTGELFF. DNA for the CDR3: TGTGCCAGCAGCGTAGAGGGCAACACCGGGGAGCTGTTTTTT. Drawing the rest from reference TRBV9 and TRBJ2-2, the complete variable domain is DSGVTQTPKHLITATGQRVTLRCSPRSGDLSVYWYQQSLDQGLQFLIQYYNGEERAKGNILERFSAQQFPDLHSELNLSSLELGDSALYFCASSVEGNTGELFFGEGSRLTVL.

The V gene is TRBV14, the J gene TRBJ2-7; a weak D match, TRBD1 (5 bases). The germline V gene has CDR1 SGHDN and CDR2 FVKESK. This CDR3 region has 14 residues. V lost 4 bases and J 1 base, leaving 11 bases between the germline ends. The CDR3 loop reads CASSLEQGSYEQYF. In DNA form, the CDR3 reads TGTGCCAGCAGCCTAGAGCAGGGATCCTACGAGCAGTACTTC.

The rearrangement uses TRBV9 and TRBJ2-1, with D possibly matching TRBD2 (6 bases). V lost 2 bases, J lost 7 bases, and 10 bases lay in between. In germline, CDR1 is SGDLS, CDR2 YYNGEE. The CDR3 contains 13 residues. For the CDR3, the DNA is TGTGCCAGCAGCGTCGCTGGGGGGAATGAGCAGTTCTTC. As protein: CASSVAGGNEQFF.

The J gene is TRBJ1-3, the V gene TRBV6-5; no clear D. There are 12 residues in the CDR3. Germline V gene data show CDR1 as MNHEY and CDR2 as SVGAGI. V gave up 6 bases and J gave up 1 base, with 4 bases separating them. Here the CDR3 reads CASRTSGNTIYF. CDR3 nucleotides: TGTGCCAGCAGGACGTCTGGAAACACCATATATTTT.

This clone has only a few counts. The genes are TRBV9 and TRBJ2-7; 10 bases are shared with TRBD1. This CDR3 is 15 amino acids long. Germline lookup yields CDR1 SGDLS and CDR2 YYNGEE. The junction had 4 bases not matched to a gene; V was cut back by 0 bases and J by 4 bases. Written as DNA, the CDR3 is TGTGCCAGCAGCGTAGCGACAGGGGGCCTGTACGAGCAGTACTTC. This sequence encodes CASSVATGGLYEQYF.

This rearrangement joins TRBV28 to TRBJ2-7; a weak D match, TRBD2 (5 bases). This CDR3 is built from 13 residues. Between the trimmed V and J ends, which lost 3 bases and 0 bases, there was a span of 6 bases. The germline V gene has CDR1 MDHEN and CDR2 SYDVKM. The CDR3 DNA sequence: TGTGCCAGCAGTTTTGGGAGCTCCTACGAGCAGTACTTC. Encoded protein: CASSFGSSYEQYF.

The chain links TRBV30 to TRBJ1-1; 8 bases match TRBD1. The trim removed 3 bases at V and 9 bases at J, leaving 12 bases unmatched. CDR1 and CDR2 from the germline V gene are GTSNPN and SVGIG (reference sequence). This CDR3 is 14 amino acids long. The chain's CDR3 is CAWRATGASDKAFF. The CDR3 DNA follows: TGTGCCTGGAGGGCGACAGGGGCTTCGGATAAAGCTTTCTTT.

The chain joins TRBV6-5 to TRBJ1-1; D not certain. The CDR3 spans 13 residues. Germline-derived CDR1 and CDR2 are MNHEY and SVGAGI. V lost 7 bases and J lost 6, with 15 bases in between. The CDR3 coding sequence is TGTGCCAGCATGAAGAATGGTCGAGCTGAAGCTTTCTTT. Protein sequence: CASMKNGRAEAFF.

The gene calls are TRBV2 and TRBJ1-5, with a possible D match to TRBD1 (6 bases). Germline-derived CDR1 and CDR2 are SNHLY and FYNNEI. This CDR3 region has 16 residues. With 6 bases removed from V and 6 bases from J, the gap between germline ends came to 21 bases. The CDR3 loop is CASSSRSGESSQPQHF. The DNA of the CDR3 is TGTGCCAGCAGCAGTCGGTCAGGGGAGAGTTCTCAGCCCCAGCATTTT.

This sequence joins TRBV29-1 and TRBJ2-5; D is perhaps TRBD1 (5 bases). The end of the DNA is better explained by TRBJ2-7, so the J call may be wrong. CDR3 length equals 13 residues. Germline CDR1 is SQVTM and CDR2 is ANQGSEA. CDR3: CSALLQVRHEQYF. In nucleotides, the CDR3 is TGCAGCGCCCTTTTACAGGTCCGACACGAGCAGTACTTC.

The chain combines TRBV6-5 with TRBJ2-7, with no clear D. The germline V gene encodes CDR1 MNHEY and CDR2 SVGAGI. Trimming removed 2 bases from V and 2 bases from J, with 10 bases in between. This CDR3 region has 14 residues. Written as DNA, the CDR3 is TGTGCCAGCAGTTACGCAGCACTACCCTACGAGCAGTACTTC. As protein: CASSYAALPYEQYF.

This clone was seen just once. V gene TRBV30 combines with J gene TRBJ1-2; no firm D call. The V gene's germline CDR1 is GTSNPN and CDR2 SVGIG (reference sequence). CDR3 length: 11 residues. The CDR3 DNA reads TGTGCTTTTCCCGAGGGTGGTGGCTACACCTTC. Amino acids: CAFPEGGGYTF.

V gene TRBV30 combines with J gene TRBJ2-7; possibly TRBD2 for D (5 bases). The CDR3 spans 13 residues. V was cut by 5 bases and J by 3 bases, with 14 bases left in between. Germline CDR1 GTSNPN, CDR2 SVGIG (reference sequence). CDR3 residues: CAWSSGSRYEQYF. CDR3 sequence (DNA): TGTGCCTGGTCATCTGGGAGCCGCTACGAGCAGTACTTC.

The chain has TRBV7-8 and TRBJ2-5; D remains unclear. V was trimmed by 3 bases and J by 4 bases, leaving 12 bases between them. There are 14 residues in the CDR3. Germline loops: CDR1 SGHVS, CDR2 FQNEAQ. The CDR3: CASSFRVLGETQYF. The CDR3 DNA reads TGTGCCAGCAGCTTCCGGGTCTTGGGAGAGACCCAGTACTTC.

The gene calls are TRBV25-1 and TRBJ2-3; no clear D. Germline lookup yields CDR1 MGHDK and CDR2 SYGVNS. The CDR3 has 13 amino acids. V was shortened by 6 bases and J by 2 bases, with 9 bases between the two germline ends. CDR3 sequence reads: CASRHFATDTQYF. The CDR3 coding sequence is TGTGCCAGCAGACATTTCGCCACAGATACGCAGTATTTT.

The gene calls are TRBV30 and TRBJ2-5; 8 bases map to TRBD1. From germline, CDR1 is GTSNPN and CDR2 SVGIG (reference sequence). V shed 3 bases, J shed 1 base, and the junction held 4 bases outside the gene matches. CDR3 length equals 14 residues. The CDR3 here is CAWRGTGTQETQYF. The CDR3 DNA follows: TGTGCCTGGAGGGGGACAGGAACCCAAGAGACCCAGTACTTC.